The text below deals with one T cell receptor (beta chain). Its antigen remains unidentified. The data stem from a study of metastatic and nonmetastatic thyroid tumors. Overall study: Samples came from malignant and benign thyroid patients, and repertoires were compared across blood and tumor or nodule tissue.

General observations from the study: Significantly greater TCR beta diversity was reportedly found in malignant thyroid tumors than in benign nodules (in blood and tumor).

Authors' analysis steps: In papillary thyroid cancer, a distant-metastasis classifier was built using CDR3 differences across clinicopathological groups. TCRdb reprocessed the PCR reads using MiXCR. What appears here as the V and J calls and clone size reflects TCRdb's work, not the paper's. The sample holds some 60,000 clones, just under 30% seen once. The CDR3 loop spans 14 amino acids. Trimming left V 0 bases short and J 8 bases short, with 11 bases between. Germline assignment: CDR1 SGHRS and CDR2 YFSETQ. All patients reached thyroid surgery having received no treatment beforehand. The chain recombines TRBV5-1 with TRBJ1-4; perhaps TRBD1 as D (5 bases). The source is a female donor with papillary thyroid cancer or a benign thyroid nodule (not recorded which). Some clones in this sample may be carry-over from other donors' samples. Sequencing was done on a sample of blood. The CDR3 region has the DNA TGCGCCAGCAGCTTGGAAGCAGGGAAAGAAAAACTGTTTTTT. Amino acids: CASSLEAGKEKLFF.